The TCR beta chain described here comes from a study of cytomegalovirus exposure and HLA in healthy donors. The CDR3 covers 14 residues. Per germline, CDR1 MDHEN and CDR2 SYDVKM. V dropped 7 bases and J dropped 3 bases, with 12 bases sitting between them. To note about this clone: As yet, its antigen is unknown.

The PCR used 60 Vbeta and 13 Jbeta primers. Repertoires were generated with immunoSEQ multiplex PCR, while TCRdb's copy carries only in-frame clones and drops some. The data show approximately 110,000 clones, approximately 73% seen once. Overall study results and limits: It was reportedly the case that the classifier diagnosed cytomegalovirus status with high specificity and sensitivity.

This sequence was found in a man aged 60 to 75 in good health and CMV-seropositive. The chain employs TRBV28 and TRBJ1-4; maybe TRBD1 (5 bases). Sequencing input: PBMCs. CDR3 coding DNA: TGTGCCAGCACCAAGTCGGGGGCTAATGAAAAACTGTTTTTT. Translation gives CASTKSGANEKLFF.